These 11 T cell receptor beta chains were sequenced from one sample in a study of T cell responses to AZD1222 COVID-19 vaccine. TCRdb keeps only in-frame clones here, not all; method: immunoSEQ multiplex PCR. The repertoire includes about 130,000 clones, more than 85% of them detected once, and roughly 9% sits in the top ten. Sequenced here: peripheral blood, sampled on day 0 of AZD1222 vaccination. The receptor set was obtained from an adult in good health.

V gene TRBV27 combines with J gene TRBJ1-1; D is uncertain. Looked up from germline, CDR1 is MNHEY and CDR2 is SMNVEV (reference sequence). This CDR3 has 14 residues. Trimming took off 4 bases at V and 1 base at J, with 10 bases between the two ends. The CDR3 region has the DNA TGTGCCAGCAGTTATTCGGGGAGGAACACTGAAGCTTTCTTT. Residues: CASSYSGRNTEAFF.

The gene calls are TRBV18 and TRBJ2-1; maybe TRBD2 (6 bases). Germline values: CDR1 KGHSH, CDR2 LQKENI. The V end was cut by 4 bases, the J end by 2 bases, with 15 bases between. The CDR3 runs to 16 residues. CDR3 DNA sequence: TGTGCCAGCTCACGGACCCGGGGCGGGACCTACAATGAGCAGTTCTTC. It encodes CASSRTRGGTYNEQFF.

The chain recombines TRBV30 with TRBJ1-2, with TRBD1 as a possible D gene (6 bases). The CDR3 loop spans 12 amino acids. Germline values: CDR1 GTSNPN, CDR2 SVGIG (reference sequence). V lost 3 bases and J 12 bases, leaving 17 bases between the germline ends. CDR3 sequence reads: CAWSPNGQHHTF. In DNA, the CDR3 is TGTGCCTGGAGCCCCAACGGACAGCACCACACCTTC.

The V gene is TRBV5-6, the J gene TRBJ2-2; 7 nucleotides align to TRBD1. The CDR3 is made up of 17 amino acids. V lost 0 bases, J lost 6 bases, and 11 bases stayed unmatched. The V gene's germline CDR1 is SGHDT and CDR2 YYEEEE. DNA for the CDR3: TGTGCCAGCAGCTTGGACTGGGCAGGGGGAAGCGCCGGGGAGCTGTTTTTT. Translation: CASSLDWAGGSAGELFF.

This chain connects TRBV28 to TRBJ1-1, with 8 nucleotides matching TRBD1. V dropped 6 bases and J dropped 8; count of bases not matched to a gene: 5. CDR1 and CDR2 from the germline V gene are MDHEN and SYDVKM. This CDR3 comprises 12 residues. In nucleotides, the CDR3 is TGTGCCAGCAGGATCGGACAGGGCGAAGCTTTCTTT. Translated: CASRIGQGEAFF.

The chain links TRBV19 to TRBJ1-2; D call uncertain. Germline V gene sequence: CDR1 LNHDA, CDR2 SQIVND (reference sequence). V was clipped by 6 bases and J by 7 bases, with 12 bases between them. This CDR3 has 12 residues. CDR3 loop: CASSVGNLGYTF. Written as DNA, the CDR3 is TGTGCCAGTAGCGTAGGGAACCTTGGCTACACCTTC.

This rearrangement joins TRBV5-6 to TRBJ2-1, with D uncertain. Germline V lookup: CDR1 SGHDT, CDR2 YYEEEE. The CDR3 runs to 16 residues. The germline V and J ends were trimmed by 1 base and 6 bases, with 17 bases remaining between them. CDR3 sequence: CASSLFKGSVANEQFF. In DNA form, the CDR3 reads TGTGCCAGCAGCTTGTTTAAGGGATCAGTCGCCAATGAGCAGTTCTTC.

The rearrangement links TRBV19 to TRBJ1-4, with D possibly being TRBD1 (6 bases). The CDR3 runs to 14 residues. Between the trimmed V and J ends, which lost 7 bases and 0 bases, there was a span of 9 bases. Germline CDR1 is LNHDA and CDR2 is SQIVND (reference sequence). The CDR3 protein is CASNKGATNEKLFF. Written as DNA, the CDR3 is TGTGCCAGTAATAAGGGGGCAACTAATGAAAAACTGTTTTTT.

CDR3: CASSLPGGSGYTF. CDR3 DNA sequence: TGTGCCAGCAGCTTACCGGGGGGATCCGGCTACACCTTC. The V and J genes are TRBV7-3 and TRBJ1-2, with a weak D call TRBD1 (5 bases). This CDR3 comprises 13 residues. Trimming shortened V by 2 bases and J by 8 bases, and 12 bases separated the two germline ends. Germline V CDR1 and CDR2: SGHTA, FQGTGA.

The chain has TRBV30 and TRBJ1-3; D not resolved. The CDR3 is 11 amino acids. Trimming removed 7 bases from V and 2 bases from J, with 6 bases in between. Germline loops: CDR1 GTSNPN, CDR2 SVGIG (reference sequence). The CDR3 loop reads CASAPGNTIYF. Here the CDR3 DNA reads TGTGCCTCCGCACCTGGAAACACCATATATTTT.

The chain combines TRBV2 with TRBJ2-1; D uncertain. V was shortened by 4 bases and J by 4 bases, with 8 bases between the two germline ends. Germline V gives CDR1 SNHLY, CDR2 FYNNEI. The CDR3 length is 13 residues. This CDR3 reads CASSGWDYNEQFF. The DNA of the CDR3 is TGTGCCAGCAGTGGCTGGGATTACAATGAGCAGTTCTTC.